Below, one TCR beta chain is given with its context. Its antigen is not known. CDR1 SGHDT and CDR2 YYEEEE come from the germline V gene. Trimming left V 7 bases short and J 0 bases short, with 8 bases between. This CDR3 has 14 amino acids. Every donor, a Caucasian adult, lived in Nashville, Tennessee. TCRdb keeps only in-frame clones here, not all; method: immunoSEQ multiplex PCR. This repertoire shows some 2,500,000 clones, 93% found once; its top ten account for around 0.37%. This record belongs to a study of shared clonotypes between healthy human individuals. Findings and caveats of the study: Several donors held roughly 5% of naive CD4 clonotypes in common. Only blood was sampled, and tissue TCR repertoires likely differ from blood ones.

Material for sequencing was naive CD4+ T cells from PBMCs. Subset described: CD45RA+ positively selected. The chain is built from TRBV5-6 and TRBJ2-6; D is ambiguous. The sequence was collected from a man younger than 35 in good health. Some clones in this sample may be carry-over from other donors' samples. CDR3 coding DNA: TGTGCCAGCGCCCAGGTCTCTGGGGCCAACGTCCTGACTTTC. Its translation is CASAQVSGANVLTF.